The following is a T cell receptor beta chain sequence with its context. The repertoire was sequenced with immunoSEQ multiplex PCR; TCRdb's copy has only in-frame clones and lacks some. The sample shows about 100,000 clones, 87% of them seen only once. The data stem from a study of blood T cell repertoires in COVID-19. Study overall: T cells, B-cell-depleted T cells, or PBMCs provided the cDNA or gDNA that served as material.

Germline V gene lookup returns CDR1 PRHDT and CDR2 FYEKMQ (reference sequence). There are 17 residues in the CDR3. V was pared by 0 bases and J by 0 bases, with 6 bases of the junction left unmatched. The V and J genes are TRBV13 and TRBJ2-5; 8 bases align to TRBD1. This clonotype originated in a man aged 25 to 45 in a cohort sampled during active COVID-19. Material for sequencing was peripheral blood. The chain's CDR3 is CASSLGAGGPYQETQYF. The DNA for the CDR3 is TGTGCCAGCAGCTTAGGGGCAGGGGGCCCTTACCAAGAGACCCAGTACTTC.